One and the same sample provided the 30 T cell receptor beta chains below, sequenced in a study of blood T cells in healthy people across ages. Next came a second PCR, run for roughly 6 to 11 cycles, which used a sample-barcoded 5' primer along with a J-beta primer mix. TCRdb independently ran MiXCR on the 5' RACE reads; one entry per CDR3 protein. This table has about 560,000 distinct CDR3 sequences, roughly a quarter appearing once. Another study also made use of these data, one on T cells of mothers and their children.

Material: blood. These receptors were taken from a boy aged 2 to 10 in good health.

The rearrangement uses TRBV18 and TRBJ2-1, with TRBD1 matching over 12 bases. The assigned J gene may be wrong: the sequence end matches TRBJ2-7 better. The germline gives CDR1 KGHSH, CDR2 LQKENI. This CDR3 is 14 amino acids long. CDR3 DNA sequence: TGTGCCAGCTCAACCGGGACAGGGGGCTCCGAGCAGTACTTC. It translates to CASSTGTGGSEQYF.

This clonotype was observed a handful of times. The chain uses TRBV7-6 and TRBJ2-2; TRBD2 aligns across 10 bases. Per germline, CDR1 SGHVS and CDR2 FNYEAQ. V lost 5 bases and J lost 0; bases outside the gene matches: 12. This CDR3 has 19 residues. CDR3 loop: CASSPPRWTSGANTGELFF. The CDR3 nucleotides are TGTGCCAGCAGCCCCCCGAGGTGGACTAGCGGCGCGAACACCGGGGAGCTGTTTTTT.

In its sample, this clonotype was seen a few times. The CDR3 region is CASSPRQGRTDTQYF. Written as DNA, the CDR3 is TGTGCCAGCAGCCCTCGACAGGGAAGGACAGATACGCAGTATTTT. The chain couples TRBV9 to TRBJ2-3; 7 nucleotides agree with TRBD1. V dropped 4 bases and J dropped 3; count of bases not matched to a gene: 8. The CDR3 totals 15 residues. Germline V lookup: CDR1 SGDLS, CDR2 YYNGEE.

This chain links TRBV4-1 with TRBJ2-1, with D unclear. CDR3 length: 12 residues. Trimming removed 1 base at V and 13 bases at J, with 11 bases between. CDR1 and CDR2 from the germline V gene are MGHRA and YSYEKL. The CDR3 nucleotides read TGCGCCAGCAGCCAAGCTCGAGAAGAACAGTTCTTC. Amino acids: CASSQAREEQFF.

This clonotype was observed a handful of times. The CDR3 DNA is TGTGCCAGCAGTTGGGGGAGGAGGACTGAAGCTTTCTTT. Translating it yields CASSWGRRTEAFF. The chain carries TRBV6-2 or TRBV6-3 and TRBJ1-1, with TRBD1 as a possible D gene (5 bases). From germline, CDR1 is MNHEY and CDR2 SVGEGT. V was clipped by 4 bases and J by 5 bases, with 11 bases between them. The CDR3 covers 13 residues.

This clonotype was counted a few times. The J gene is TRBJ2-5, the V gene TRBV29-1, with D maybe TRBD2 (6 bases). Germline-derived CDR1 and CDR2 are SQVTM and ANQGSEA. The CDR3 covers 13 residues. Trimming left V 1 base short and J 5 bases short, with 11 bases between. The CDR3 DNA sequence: TGCAGCGTTGAAGGTCGGGGGACGGAGACCCAGTACTTC. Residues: CSVEGRGTETQYF.

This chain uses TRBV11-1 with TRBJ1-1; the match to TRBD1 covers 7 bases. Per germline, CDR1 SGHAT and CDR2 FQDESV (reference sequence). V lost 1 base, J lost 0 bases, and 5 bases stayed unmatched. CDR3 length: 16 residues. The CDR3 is CASSLGPQGLNTEAFF. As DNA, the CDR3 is TGTGCCAGCAGCTTAGGGCCACAGGGGCTGAACACTGAAGCTTTCTTT. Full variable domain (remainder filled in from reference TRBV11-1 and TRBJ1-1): EAEVAQSPRYKITEKSQAVAFWCDPISGHATLYWYRQILGQGPELLVQFQDESVVDDSQLPKDRFSAERLKGVDSTLKIQPAELGDSAMYLCASSLGPQGLNTEAFFGQGTRLTVV.

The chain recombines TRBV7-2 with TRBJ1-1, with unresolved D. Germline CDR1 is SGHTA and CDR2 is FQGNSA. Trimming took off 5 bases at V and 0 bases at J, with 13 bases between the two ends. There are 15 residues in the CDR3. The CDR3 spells CASSPGPQLNTEAFF. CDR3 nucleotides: TGTGCCAGCAGCCCTGGACCTCAACTGAACACTGAAGCTTTCTTT.

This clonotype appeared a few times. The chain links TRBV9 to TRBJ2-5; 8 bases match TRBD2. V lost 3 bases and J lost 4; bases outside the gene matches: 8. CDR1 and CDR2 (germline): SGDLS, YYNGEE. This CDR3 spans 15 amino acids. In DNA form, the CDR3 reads TGTGCCAGCAGCGCCTCCGGGACTAGAGGAGAGACCCAGTACTTC. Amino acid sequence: CASSASGTRGETQYF. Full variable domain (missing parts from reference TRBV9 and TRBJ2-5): DSGVTQTPKHLITATGQRVTLRCSPRSGDLSVYWYQQSLDQGLQFLIQYYNGEERAKGNILERFSAQQFPDLHSELNLSSLELGDSALYFCASSASGTRGETQYFGPGTRLLVL.

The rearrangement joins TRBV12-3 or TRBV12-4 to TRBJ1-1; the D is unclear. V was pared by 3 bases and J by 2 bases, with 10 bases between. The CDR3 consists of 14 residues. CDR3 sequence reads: CASSFRGFNTEAFF. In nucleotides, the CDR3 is TGTGCCAGCAGTTTTCGCGGGTTTAACACTGAAGCTTTCTTT.

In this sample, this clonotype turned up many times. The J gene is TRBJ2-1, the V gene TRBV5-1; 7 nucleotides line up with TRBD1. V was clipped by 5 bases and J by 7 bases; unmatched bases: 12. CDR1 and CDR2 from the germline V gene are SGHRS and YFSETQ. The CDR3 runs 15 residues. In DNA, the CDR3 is TGCGCCAGCAGGAGGACAGGCGACTACAGGAATGAGCAGTTCTTC. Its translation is CASRRTGDYRNEQFF.

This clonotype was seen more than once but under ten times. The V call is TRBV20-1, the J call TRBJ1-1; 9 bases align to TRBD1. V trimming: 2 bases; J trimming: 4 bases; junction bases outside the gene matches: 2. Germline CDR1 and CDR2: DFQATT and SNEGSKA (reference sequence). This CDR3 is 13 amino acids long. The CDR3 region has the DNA TGCAGTGCTAGATCGGACAGGGGCACTGAAGCTTTCTTT. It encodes CSARSDRGTEAFF.

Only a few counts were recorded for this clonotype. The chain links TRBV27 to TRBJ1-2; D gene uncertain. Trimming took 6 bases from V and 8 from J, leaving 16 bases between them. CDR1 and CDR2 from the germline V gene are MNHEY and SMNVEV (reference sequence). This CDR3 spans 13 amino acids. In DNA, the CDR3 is TGTGCCAGCAGAGTTGGCATAGTGGGAGGCTACACCTTC. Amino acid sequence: CASRVGIVGGYTF.

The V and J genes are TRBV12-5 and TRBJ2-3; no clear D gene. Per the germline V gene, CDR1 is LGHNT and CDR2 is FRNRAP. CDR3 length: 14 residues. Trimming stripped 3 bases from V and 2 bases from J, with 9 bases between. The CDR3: CASGLGLFTDTQYF. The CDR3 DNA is TGTGCTAGTGGTTTAGGGCTATTCACAGATACGCAGTATTTT.

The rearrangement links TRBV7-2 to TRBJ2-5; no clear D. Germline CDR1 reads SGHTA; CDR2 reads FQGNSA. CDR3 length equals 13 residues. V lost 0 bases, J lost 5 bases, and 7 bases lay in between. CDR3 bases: TGTGCCAGCAGCTTAGCGAGACTGGAGACCCAGTACTTC. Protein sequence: CASSLARLETQYF.

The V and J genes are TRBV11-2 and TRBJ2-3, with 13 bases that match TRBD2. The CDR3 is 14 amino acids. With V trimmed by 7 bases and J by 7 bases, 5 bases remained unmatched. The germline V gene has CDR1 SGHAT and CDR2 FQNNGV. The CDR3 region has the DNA TGTGCCAGCAAAGCGGGACTAGCGGGGTATACGCAGTATTTT. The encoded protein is CASKAGLAGYTQYF.

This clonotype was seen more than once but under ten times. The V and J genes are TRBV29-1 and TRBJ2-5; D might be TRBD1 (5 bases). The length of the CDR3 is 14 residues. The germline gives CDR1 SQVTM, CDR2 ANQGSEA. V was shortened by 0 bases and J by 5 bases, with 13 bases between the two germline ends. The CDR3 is CSVEDRAQEETQYF. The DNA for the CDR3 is TGCAGCGTTGAAGATCGGGCACAGGAGGAGACCCAGTACTTC.

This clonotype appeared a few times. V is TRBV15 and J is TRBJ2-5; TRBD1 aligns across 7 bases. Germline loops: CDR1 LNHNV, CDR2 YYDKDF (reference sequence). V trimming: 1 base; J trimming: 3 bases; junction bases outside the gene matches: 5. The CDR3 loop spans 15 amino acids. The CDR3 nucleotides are TGTGCCACCAGCAGAGGGCCAGGGGGAGAAGAGACCCAGTACTTC. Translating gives CATSRGPGGEETQYF.

The CDR3 DNA reads TGTGCCTTTCGGAGTAGCGGGGGGACGCAGTTCTTC. It is translated as CAFRSSGGTQFF. This chain uses TRBV30 with TRBJ2-5; TRBD2 matches at 10 bases. The J call may be wrong; the DNA end is better matched by TRBJ2-1. This CDR3 spans 12 amino acids. Germline CDR1 reads GTSNPN; CDR2 reads SVGIG (reference sequence).

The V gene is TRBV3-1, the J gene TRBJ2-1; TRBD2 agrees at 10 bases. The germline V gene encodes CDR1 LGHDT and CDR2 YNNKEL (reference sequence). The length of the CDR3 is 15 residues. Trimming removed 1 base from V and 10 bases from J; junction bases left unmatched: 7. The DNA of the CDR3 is TGTGCCAGCAGCCAAGGCCCAGCGGGAGGGCCCGAGCAGTTCTTC. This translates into CASSQGPAGGPEQFF.

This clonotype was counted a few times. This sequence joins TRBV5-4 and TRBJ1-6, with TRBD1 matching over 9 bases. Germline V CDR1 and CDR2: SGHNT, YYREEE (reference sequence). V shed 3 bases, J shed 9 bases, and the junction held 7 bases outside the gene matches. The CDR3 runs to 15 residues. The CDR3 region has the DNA TGTGCCAGCAGCTCCGGACAGGGGTATGCTTCACCCCTCCACTTT. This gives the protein CASSSGQGYASPLHF.

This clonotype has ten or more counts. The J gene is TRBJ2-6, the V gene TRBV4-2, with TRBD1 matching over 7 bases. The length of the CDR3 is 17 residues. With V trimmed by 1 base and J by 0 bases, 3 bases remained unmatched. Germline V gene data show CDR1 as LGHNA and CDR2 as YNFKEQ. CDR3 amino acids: CASSQGDSYSGANVLTF. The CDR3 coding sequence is TGTGCCAGCAGCCAAGGGGACAGCTACTCTGGGGCCAACGTCCTGACTTTC.

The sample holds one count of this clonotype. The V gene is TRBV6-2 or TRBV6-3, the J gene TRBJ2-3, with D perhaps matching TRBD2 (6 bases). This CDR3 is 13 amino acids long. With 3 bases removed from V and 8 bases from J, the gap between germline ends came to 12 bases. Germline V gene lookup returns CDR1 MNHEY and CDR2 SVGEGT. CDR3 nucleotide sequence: TGTGCCAGCAGTTATTCGGTGGAGGGTACGCAGTATTTT. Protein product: CASSYSVEGTQYF.

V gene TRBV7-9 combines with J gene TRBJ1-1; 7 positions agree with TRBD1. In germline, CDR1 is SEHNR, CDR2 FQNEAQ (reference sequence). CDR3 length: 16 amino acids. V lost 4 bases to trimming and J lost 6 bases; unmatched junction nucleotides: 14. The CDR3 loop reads CASSSIVGTEGPEAFF. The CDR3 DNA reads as TGTGCCAGCAGCTCAATAGTGGGGACAGAGGGTCCTGAAGCTTTCTTT.

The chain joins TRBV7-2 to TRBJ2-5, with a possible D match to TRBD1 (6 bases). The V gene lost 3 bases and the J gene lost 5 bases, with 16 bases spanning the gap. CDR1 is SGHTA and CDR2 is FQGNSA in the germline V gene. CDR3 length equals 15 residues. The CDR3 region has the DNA TGTGCCAGCAGCTTGGTGGGTCAGAGGGGGGAGACCCAGTACTTC. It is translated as CASSLVGQRGETQYF.

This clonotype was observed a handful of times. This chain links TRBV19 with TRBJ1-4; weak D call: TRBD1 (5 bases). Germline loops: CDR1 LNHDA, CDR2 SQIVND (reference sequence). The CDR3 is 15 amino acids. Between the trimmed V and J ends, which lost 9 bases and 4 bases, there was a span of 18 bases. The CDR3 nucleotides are TGTGCCAGCACAGCCACGGGTGGGGGTAATGAAAAACTGTTTTTT. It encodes CASTATGGGNEKLFF.

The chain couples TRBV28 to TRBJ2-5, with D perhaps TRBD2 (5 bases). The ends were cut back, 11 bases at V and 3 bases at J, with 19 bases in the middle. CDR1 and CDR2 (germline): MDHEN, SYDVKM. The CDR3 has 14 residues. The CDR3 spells CAAKRMAGKETQYF. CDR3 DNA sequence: TGTGCCGCCAAGAGGATGGCGGGCAAAGAGACCCAGTACTTC.

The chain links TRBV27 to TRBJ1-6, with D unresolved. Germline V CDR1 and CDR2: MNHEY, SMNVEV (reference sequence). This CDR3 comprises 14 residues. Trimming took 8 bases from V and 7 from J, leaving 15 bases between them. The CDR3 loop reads CASHEEGINSPLHF. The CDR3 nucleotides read TGTGCCAGCCACGAAGAGGGAATAAATTCACCCCTCCACTTT.

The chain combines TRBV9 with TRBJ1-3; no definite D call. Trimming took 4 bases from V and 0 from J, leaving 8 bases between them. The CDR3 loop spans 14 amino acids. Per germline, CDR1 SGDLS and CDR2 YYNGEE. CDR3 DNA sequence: TGTGCCAGCAGCCTCCTGGACTCTGGAAACACCATATATTTT. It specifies CASSLLDSGNTIYF.

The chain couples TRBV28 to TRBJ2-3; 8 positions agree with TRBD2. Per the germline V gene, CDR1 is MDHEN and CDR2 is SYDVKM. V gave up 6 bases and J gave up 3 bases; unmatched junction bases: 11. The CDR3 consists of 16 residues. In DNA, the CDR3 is TGTGCCAGCAGCTCCGGGACTAGGGTATTTACAGATACGCAGTATTTT. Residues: CASSSGTRVFTDTQYF.